The 3 T cell receptor beta chains below were found in one sample sequenced in a study of OX40 agonist ivuxolimab in advanced cancers. Sequencing was performed with immunoSEQ multiplex PCR; in TCRdb, only in-frame clones are kept and a portion is missing. The data show 80,000 to 95,000 clones, approximately 91% seen once. Sequencing used CD4+ or CD8+ T cells sorted from blood, obtained in a trial of the OX40 agonist ivuxolimab. All receptors derive from an adult with an advanced solid tumor such as melanoma, head and neck, liver or kidney cancer.

The chain is built from TRBV21-1 and TRBJ2-1. TRBV21-1 corresponds to a pseudogene. The CDR3 consists of 17 residues. The CDR3 DNA reads as TGTGCCAGCAGCAAGATTACCCACAGGGGACTACCCAATGAGCAGTTCTTC. Protein product: CASSKITHRGLPNEQFF.

The rearrangement joins TRBV11-3 to TRBJ2-2; no clear D. V was pared by 5 bases and J by 1 base, with 5 bases between. Germline V gene sequence: CDR1 SGHNT, CDR2 YENEEA. The length of the CDR3 is 13 residues. The CDR3 sequence: CASSRVNTGELFF. For the CDR3, the DNA is TGTGCCAGCAGCCGGGTGAACACCGGGGAGCTGTTTTTT.

This clone was seen only once. CDR3 sequence (DNA): TGTGCCAGCAGCTCCTTACTAGCGGGAGGCAGGTCTGCCTACGAGCAGTACTTC. Residues: CASSSLLAGGRSAYEQYF. The chain links TRBV11-2 to TRBJ2-7, with 12 bases lining up with TRBD2. This CDR3 region has 18 residues. Per the germline V gene, CDR1 is SGHAT and CDR2 is FQNNGV. Germline trimming cut 4 bases from V and 2 bases from J; bases unmatched to any gene: 12.